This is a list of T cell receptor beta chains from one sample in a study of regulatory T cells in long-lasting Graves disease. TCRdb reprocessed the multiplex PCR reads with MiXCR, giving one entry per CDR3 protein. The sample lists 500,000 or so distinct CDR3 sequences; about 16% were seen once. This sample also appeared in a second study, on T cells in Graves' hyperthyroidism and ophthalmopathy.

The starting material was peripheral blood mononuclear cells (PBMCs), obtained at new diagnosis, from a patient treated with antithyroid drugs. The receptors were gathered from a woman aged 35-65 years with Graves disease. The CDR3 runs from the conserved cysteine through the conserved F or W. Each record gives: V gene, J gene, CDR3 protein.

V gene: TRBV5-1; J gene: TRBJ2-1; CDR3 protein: CASTPGTAARNEQFF
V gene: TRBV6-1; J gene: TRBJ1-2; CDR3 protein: CASRTDLTTNYGYTF
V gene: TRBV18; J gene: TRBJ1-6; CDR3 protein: CASSPNAVQGAVSPLHF
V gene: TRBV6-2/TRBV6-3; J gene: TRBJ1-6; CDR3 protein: CASSYSRPASSNSPLHF
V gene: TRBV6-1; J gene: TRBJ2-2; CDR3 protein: CASRGGENTGELFF
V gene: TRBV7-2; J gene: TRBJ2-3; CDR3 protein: CASRWGSARTDTQYF
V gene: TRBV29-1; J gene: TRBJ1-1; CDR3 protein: CSVLRGPMNTEAFF
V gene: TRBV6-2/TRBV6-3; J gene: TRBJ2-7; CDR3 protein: CASSEVRNSYEQYF
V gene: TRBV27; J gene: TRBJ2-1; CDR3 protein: CASSPRVGGRDEQFF
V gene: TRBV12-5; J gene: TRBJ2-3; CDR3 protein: CASGLVHSTDTQYF
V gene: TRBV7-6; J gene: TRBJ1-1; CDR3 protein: CASSTGTGLNTEAFF
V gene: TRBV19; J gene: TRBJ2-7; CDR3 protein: CASSTGQTYEQYF
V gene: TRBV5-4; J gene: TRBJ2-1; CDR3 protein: CASSLRTGAYNEQFF
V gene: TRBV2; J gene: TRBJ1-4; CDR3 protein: CASSEGLRGETTNEKLFF
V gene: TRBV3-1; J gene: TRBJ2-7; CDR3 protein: CASSQVGHSAYEQYF
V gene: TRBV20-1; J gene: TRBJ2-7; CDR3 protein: CSARDSAGTYEQYF
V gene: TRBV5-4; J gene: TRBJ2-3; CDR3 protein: CASSSRTDTQYF
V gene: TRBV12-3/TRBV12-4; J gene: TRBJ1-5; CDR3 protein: CASSPFSNQPQHF
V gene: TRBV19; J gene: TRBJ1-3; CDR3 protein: CASSYDGVLIGNTIYF
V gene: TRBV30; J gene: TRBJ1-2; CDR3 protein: CAWSTAGTGYGFGYTF
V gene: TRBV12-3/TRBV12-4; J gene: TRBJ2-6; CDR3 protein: CASSLTWSSGANVLTF
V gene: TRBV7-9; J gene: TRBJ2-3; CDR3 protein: CASSLDTSGTDTQYF
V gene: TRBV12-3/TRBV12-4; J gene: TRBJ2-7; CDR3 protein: CASSLAGQSYEQYF
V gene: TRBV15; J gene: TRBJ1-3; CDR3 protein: CATSREGDALSGNTIYF
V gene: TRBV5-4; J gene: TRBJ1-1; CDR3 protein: CASRPDSPSEAFF
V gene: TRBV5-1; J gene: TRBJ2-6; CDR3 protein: CASSRDNSGANVLTF
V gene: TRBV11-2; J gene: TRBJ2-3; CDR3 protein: CASSLRPSGTSTDTQYF
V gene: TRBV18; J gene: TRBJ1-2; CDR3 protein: CASSPGQSSYGYTF
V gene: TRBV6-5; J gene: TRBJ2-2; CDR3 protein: CASSSSSGELFF
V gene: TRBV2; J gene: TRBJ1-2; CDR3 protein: CASSAGTALYGYTF
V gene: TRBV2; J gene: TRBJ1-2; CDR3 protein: CASSEATPRDGYTF
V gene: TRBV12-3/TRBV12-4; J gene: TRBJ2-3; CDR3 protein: CASRQSGGADTQYF
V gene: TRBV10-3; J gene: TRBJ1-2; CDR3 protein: CAISAQGRGGYTF
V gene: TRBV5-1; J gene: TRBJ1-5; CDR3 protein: CASSLVGGPYQPQHF
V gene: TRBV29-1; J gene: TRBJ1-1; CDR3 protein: CSATGQANTEAFF